This T cell receptor (beta chain) was obtained from a study of T cells expressing NK-cell markers. Study summary: Seven HCMV-seropositive donors and one seronegative donor made up the eight sequenced donors.

As regards this clonotype: What it binds is not known.

The germline V gene has CDR1 DFQATT and CDR2 SNEGSKA (reference sequence). The length of the CDR3 is 12 residues. Study-level findings and limits: In 5 to 7 donors, dominant NKG2C+ clonotypes were about 1.0-7.5% of CD8+ T cells.

No DNA is given; TCRdb re-called the 5' RACE reads and lists each CDR3 protein once. The sample includes about 150,000 distinct CDR3 sequences. The V and J genes are TRBV20-1 and TRBJ2-1; there is no DNA to check the TCRdb D call of TRBD1. Sequenced sample: blood T cells: a sorted CD56 or NKG2C T cell subset, CD4+ or CD8+ T cells, or bulk PBMC T cells (not recorded which). The TCR originated in a young man in good health. The chain's CDR3 is CSARDLEGGQFF.